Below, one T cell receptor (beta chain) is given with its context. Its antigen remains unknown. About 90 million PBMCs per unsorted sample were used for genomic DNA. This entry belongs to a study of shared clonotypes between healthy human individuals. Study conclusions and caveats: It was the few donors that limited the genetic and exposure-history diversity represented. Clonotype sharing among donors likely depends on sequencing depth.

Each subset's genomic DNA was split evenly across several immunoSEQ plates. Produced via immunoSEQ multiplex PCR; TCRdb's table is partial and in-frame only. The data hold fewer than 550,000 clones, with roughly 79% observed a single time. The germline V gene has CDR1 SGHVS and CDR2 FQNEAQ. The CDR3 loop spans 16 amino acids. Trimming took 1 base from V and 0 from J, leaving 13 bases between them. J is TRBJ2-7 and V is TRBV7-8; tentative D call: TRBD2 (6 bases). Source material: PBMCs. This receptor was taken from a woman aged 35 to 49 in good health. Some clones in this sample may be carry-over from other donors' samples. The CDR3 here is CASSLGGRETSYEQYF. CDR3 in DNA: TGTGCCAGCAGCTTAGGAGGCCGGGAGACCTCCTACGAGCAGTACTTC.